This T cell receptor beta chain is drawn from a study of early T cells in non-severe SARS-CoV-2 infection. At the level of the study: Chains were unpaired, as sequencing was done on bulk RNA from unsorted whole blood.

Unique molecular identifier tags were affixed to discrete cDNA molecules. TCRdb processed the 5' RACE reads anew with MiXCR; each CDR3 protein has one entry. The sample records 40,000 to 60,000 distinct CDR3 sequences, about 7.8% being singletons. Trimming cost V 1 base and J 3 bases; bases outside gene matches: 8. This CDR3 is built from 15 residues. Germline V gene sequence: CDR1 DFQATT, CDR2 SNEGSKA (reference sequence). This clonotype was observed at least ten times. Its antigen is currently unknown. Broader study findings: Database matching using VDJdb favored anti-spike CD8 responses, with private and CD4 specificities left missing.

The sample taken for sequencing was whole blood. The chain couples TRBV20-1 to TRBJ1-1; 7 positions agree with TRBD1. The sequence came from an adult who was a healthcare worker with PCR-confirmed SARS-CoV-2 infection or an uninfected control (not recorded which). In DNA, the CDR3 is TGCAGTGCTAGAGCGACGGGACAGAGGGACACTGAAGCTTTCTTT. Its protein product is CSARATGQRDTEAFF.